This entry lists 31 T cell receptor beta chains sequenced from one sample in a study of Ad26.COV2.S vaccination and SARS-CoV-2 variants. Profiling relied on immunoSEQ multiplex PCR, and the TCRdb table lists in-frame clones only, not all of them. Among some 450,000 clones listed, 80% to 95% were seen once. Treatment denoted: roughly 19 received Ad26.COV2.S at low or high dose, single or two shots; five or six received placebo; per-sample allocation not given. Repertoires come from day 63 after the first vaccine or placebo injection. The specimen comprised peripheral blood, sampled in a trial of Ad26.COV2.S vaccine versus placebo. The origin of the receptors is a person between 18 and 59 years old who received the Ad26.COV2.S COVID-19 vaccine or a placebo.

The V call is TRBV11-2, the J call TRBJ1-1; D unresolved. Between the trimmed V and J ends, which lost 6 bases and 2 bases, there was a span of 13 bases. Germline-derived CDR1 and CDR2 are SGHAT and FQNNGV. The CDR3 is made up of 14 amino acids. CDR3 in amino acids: CASRRASANTEAFF. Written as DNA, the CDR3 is TGTGCCAGCAGAAGGGCATCAGCTAACACTGAAGCTTTCTTT.

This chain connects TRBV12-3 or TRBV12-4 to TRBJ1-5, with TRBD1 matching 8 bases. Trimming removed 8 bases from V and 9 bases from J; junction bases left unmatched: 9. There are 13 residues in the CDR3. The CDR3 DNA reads TGTGCCAGCCAACGACAGGGGCTAGGGCCCCAGCATTTT. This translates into CASQRQGLGPQHF.

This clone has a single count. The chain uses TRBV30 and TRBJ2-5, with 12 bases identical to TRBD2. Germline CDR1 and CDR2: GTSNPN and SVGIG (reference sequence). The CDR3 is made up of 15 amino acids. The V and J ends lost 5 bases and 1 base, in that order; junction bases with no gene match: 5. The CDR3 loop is CAWVTSGRSQETQYF. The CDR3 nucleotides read TGTGCCTGGGTTACTAGCGGGAGGTCCCAAGAGACCCAGTACTTC.

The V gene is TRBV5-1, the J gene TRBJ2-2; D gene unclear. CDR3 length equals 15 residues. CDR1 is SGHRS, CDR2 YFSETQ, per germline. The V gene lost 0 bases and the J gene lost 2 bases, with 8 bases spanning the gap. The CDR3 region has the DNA TGCGCCAGCAGCTTGGCCTCCAAAAACACCGGGGAGCTGTTTTTT. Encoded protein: CASSLASKNTGELFF.

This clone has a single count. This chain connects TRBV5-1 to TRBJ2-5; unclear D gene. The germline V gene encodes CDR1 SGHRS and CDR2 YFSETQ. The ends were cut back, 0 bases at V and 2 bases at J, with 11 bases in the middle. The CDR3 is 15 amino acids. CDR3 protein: CASSLAAESQETQYF. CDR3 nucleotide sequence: TGCGCCAGCAGCTTGGCGGCAGAGTCTCAAGAGACCCAGTACTTC.

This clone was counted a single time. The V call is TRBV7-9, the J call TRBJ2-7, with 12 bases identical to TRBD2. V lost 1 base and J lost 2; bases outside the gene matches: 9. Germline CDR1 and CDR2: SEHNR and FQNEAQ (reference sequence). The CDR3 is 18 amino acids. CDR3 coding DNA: TGTGCCAGCAGCTTAGGGGAGAGACTAGCGGGAGACACCTACGAGCAGTACTTC. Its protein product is CASSLGERLAGDTYEQYF.

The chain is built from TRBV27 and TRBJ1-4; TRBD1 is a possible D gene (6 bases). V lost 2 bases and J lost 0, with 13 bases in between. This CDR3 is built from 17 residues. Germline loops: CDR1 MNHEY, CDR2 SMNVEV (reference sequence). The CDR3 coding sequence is TGTGCCAGCAGTTTAGGAGGGGGTCCCTCAACTAATGAAAAACTGTTTTTT. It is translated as CASSLGGGPSTNEKLFF.

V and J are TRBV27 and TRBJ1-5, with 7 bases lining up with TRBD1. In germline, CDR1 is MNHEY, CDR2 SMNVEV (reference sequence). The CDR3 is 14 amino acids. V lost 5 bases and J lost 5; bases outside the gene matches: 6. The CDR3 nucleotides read TGTGCCAGCAGTACTGGACAGGATGATCAGCCCCAGCATTTT. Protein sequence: CASSTGQDDQPQHF.

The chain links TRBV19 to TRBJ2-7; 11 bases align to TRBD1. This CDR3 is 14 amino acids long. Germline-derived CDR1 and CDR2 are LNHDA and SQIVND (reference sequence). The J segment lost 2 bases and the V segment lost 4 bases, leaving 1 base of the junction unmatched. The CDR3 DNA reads TGTGCCAGTAGTAGGGGACAGGGGGCCTACGAGCAGTACTTC. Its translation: CASSRGQGAYEQYF. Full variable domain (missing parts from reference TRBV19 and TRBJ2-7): DGGITQSPKYLFRKEGQNVTLSCEQNLNHDAMYWYRQDPGQGLRLIYYSQIVNDFQKGDIAEGYSVSREKKESFPLTVTSAQKNPTAFYLCASSRGQGAYEQYFGPGTRLTVT.

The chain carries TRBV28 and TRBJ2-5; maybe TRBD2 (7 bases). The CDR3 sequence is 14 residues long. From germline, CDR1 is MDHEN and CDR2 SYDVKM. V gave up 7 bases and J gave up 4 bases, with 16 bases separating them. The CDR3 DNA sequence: TGTGCCAGCAACACGAGGGGGGAGGGAGAGACCCAGTACTTC. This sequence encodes CASNTRGEGETQYF.

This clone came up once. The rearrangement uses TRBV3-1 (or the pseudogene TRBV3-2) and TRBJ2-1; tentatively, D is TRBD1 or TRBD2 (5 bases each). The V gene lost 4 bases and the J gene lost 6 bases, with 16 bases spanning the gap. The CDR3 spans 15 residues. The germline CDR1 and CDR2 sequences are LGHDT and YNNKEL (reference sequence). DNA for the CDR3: TGTGCCAGCAGCCGCAGGGAGCGGAGGCCCAATGAGCAGTTCTTC. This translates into CASSRRERRPNEQFF.

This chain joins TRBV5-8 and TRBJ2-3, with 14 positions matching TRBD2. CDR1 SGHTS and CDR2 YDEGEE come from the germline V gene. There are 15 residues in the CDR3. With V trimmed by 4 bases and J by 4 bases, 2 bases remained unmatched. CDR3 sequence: CASSTGLAGADTQYF. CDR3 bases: TGTGCCAGCAGCACGGGACTAGCGGGAGCAGATACGCAGTATTTT.

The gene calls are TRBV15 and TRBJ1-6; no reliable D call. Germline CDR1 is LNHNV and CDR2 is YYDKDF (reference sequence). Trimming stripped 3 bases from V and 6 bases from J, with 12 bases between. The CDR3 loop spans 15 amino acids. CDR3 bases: TGTGCCACCAGCAGTACAGCCGTCGGTAATTCACCCCTCCACTTT. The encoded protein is CATSSTAVGNSPLHF.

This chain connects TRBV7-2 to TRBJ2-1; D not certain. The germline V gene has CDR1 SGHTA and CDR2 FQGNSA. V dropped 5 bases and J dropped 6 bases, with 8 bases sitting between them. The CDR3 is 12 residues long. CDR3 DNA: TGTGCCAGCAGCCAAACCAGCAATGAGCAGTTCTTC. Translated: CASSQTSNEQFF.

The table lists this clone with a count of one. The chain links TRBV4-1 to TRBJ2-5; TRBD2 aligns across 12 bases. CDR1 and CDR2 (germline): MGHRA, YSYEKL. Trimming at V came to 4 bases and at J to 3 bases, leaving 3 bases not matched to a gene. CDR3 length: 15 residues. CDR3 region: CASSLRTSGEETQYF. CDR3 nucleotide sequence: TGCGCCAGCAGCCTACGGACTAGCGGGGAAGAGACCCAGTACTTC.

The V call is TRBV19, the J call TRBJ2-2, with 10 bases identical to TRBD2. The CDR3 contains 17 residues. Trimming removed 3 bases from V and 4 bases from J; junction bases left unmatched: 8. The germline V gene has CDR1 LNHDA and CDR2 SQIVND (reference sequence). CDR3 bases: TGTGCCAGTAGTATCCTGGGACTAGCGAAGATCACCGGGGAGCTGTTTTTT. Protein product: CASSILGLAKITGELFF. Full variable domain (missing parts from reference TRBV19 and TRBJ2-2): DGGITQSPKYLFRKEGQNVTLSCEQNLNHDAMYWYRQDPGQGLRLIYYSQIVNDFQKGDIAEGYSVSREKKESFPLTVTSAQKNPTAFYLCASSILGLAKITGELFFGEGSRLTVL.

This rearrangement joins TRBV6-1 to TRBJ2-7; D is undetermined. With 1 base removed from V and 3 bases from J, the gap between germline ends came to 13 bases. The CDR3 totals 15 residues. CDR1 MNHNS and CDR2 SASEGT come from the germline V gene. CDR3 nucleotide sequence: TGTGCCAGCAGTGAAGATCGTCTGGGAAACTACGAGCAGTACTTC. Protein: CASSEDRLGNYEQYF.

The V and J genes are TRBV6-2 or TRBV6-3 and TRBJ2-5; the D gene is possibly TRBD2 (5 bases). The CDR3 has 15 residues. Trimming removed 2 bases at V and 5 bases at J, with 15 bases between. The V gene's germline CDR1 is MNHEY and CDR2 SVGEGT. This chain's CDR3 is CASSYAPGRGETQYF. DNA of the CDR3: TGTGCCAGCAGTTACGCCCCCGGGCGAGGGGAGACCCAGTACTTC.

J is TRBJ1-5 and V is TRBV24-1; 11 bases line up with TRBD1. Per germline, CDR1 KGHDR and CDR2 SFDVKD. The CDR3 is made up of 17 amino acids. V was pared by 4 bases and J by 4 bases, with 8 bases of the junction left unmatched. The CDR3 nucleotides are TGTGCCACCAGTGACGGGACAGGGGGAATTTTTAATCAGCCCCAGCATTTT. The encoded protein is CATSDGTGGIFNQPQHF.

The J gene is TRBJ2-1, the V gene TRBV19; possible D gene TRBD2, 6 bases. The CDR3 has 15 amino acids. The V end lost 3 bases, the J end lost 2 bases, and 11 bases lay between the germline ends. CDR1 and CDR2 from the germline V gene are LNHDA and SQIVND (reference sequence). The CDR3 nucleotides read TGTGCCAGTAGTATCGCGGCGGGACCCTACAATGAGCAGTTCTTC. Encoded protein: CASSIAAGPYNEQFF.

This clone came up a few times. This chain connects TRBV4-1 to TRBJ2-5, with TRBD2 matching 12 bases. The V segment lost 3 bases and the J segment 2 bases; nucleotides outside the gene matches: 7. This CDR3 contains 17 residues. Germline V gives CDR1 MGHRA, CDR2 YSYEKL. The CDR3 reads CASSQITGLAGQETQYF. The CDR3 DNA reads TGCGCCAGCAGCCAGATCACAGGACTAGCGGGGCAAGAGACCCAGTACTTC.

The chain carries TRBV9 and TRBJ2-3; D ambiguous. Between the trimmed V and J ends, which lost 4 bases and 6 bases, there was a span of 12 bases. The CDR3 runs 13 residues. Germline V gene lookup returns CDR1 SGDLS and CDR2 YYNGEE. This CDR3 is CASSPQTWDTQYF. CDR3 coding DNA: TGTGCCAGCAGCCCGCAAACTTGGGATACGCAGTATTTT.

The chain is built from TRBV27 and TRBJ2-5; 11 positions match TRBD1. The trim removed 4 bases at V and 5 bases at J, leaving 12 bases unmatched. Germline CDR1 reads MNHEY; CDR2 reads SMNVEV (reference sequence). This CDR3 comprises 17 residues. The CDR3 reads CASSYPFAGQGEETQYF. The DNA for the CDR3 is TGTGCCAGCAGTTACCCCTTTGCGGGACAGGGGGAGGAGACCCAGTACTTC.

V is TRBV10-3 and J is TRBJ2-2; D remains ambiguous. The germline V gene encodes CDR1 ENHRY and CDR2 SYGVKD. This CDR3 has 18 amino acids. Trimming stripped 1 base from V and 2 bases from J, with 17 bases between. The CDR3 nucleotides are TGTGCCATCAGTGAGTTCACCCCCGGCCTGGTTAACACCGGGGAGCTGTTTTTT. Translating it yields CAISEFTPGLVNTGELFF.

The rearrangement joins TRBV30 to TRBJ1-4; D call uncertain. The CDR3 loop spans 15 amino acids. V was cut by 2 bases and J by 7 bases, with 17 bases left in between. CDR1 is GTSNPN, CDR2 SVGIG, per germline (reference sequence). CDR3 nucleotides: TGTGCCTGGAGTCCTCAGGCGAGCTTTGGTGAAAAACTGTTTTTT. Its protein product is CAWSPQASFGEKLFF.

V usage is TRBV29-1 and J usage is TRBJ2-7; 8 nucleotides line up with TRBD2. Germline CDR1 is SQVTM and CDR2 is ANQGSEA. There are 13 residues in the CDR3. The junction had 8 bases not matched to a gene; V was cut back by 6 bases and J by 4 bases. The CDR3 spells CSVGGLAGYEQYF. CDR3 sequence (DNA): TGCAGCGTCGGAGGACTAGCCGGTTACGAGCAGTACTTC.

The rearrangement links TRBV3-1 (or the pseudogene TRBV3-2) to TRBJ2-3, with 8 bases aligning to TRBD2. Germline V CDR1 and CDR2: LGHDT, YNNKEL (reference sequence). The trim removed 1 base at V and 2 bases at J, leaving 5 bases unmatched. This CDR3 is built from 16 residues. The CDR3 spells CASSQVAGGVTDTQYF. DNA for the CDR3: TGTGCCAGCAGCCAAGTCGCGGGAGGAGTCACAGATACGCAGTATTTT.

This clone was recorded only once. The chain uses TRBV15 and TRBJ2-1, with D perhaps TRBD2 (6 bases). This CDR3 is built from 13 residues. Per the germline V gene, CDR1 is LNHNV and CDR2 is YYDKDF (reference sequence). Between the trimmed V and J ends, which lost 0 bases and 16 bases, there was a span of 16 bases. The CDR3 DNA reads TGTGCCACCAGCAGAGATTTAGCGGAGGATCAATTCTTC. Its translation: CATSRDLAEDQFF. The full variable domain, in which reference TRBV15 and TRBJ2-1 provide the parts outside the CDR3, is DAMVIQNPRYQVTQFGKPVTLSCSQTLNHNVMYWYQQKSSQAPKLLFHYYDKDFNNEADTPDNFQSRRPNTSFCFLDIRSPGLGDTAMYLCATSRDLAEDQFFGPGTRLTVL.

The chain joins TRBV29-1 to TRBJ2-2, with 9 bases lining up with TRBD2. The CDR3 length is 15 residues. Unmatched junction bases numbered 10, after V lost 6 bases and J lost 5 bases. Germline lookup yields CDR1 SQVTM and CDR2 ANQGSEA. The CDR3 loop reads CSVRDSGSITGELFF. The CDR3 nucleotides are TGCAGCGTGCGAGATAGCGGGAGTATTACCGGGGAGCTGTTTTTT.

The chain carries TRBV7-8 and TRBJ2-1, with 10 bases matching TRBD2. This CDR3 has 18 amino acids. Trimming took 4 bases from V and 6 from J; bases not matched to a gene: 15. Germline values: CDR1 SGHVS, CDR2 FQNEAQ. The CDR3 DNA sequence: TGTGCCAGCAGCTCGCAGGACCCCGGGGCTAGCGGGAGCAATGAGCAGTTCTTC. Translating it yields CASSSQDPGASGSNEQFF.

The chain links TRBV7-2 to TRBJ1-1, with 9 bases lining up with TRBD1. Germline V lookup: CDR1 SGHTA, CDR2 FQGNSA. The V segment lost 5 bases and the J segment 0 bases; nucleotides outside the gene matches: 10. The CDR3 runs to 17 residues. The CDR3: CASSPPGQGSLNTEAFF. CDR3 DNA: TGTGCCAGCAGCCCGCCGGGACAGGGTTCGTTGAACACTGAAGCTTTCTTT.